The 6 T cell receptor beta chains given below trace back to one sample, sequenced in a study of T-cell reconstitution after alpha-beta-depleted transplantation in children. Library preparation (for TCRbeta) was performed with unique molecular identifiers. MiXCR, applied by TCRdb to the PCR reads, yields one record per CDR3 protein. Of around 530,000 distinct CDR3 sequences in the sample, 30% to 35% were seen once. The source material was PBMCs from the stem cell graft donor, sampled from the stem cell graft. The receptors stem from a human donor who donated a stem cell graft to a child with aplastic anemia.

The chain combines TRBV30 with TRBJ2-4, with 13 bases matching TRBD2. Unmatched junction bases numbered 3, after V lost 0 bases and J lost 7 bases. Germline CDR1 reads GTSNPN; CDR2 reads SVGIG (reference sequence). This CDR3 contains 15 residues. The CDR3 region is CAWSVTSGRGNIQYF. For the CDR3, the DNA is TGTGCCTGGAGTGTAACTAGCGGGAGGGGGAACATTCAGTACTTC.

This clonotype came up a few times. This chain links TRBV5-6 with TRBJ1-1; a possible D gene is TRBD1 (5 bases). Germline values: CDR1 SGHDT, CDR2 YYEEEE. V gave up 6 bases and J gave up 4 bases, with 13 bases separating them. This CDR3 contains 13 residues. The CDR3 region has the DNA TGTGCCAGCACCCAAGGAAGGGGCACTGAAGCTTTCTTT. Its protein product is CASTQGRGTEAFF.

This chain uses TRBV7-6 with TRBJ2-7; 7 bases agree with TRBD1. J was trimmed by 4 bases and V by 1 base; bases with no gene match: 4. This CDR3 is built from 14 residues. Looked up from germline, CDR1 is SGHVS and CDR2 is FNYEAQ. The CDR3 coding sequence is TGTGCCAGCAGCTTAGGAACAGGGGAGTACGAGCAGTACTTC. The encoded protein is CASSLGTGEYEQYF.

The chain has TRBV12-3 or TRBV12-4 and TRBJ2-4; TRBD1 matches 8 bases. The CDR3 is 15 amino acids. V lost 5 bases and J lost 1; bases outside the gene matches: 4. CDR3 protein: CASSDRGTAKNIQYF. CDR3 sequence (DNA): TGTGCCAGCAGTGACAGGGGAACGGCCAAAAACATTCAGTACTTC.

This chain connects TRBV7-9 to TRBJ1-2; D uncertain. CDR1 and CDR2 (germline): SEHNR, FQNEAQ (reference sequence). The CDR3 is 10 amino acids. With 1 base removed from V and 11 bases from J, the gap between germline ends came to 5 bases. In DNA form, the CDR3 reads TGTGCCAGCAGCTTAGACCCGTACACCTTC. Translating it yields CASSLDPYTF.

This clonotype was seen more than once but under ten times. V is TRBV25-1 and J is TRBJ1-1, with D tentatively TRBD1 (5 bases). V was cut by 3 bases and J by 3 bases, with 14 bases left in between. CDR3 length equals 15 residues. Germline lookup yields CDR1 MGHDK and CDR2 SYGVNS. CDR3 sequence reads: CASSDPSGGDTEAFF. The CDR3 bases are TGTGCCAGCAGTGATCCCAGTGGGGGGGACACTGAAGCTTTCTTT. The full variable domain, rest sourced from reference TRBV25-1 and TRBJ1-1, is EADIYQTPRYLVIGTGKKITLECSQTMGHDKMYWYQQDPGMELHLIHYSYGVNSTEKGDLSSESTVSRIRTEHFPLTLESARPSHTSQYLCASSDPSGGDTEAFFGQGTRLTVV.